This TCR beta chain is drawn from a study of blood T cell repertoires in COVID-19. Study in general: Sites across the United States, Italy and Spain contributed samples from acute and convalescent COVID-19. Sources were T cells, B-cell-depleted T cells, or PBMCs; the material itself was cDNA or gDNA.

Germline-derived CDR1 and CDR2 are MDHEN and SYDVKM. V shed 3 bases, J shed 6 bases, and the junction held 13 bases outside the gene matches. CDR3 length equals 16 residues. In the authors' methods: Amplifying reference gene primers gave estimates of nucleated cell counts. Libraries were prepared by immunoSEQ multiplex PCR; TCRdb keeps only in-frame clonotypes and omits some of them. V, J and clone size were drawn from that table, and D and trimming were deduced from the DNA. The sample includes 150,000 to 180,000 clones, under 95% seen only once; the top ten take approximately 0.59%. The V gene is TRBV28, the J gene TRBJ2-5; 7 bases match TRBD1. The sequence came from a man between 45 and 60 years old with acute or convalescent COVID-19. The sample consisted of peripheral blood. The CDR3 sequence is CASSLGQGVGVKTQYF. The CDR3 DNA follows: TGTGCCAGCAGTTTGGGCCAGGGGGTGGGCGTGAAGACCCAGTACTTC.